The next 20 T cell receptor beta chains were all read from a single sample in a study of PD-1 blockade in mismatch repair-deficient tumors. The table came from immunoSEQ multiplex PCR; TCRdb's copy has only in-frame clones and leaves some out. Of some 45,000 clones listed, around 77% are singletons. Specimen: PBMCs, collected before pembrolizumab treatment. The receptors come from an adult with mismatch repair-deficient cancer.

Relative to its sample, this clone is medium-sized. The chain combines TRBV2 with TRBJ2-7; D is uncertain. The CDR3 is made up of 14 amino acids. Trimming stripped 4 bases from V and 0 bases from J, with 10 bases between. Germline V gene lookup returns CDR1 SNHLY and CDR2 FYNNEI. The CDR3, as DNA: TGTGCCAGCAGTGTTGACTCGTCCTCCTACGAGCAGTACTTC. This sequence encodes CASSVDSSSYEQYF.

This clone was picked up one time. The rearrangement joins TRBV4-2 to TRBJ1-1; 7 bases are shared with TRBD1. The CDR3 has 14 residues. Germline V lookup: CDR1 LGHNA, CDR2 YNFKEQ. J lost 3 bases, V lost 0 bases, and 1 base had no gene match. CDR3 loop: CASSQDRGYTEAFF. CDR3 coding DNA: TGTGCCAGCAGCCAAGACAGGGGGTACACTGAAGCTTTCTTT.

This sequence joins TRBV19 and TRBJ2-3; possible D gene TRBD1, 5 bases. The CDR3 is 14 residues long. V was clipped by 4 bases and J by 5 bases, with 13 bases between them. CDR1 is LNHDA and CDR2 is SQIVND in the germline V gene (reference sequence). The CDR3 sequence: CASSKMGQIDTQYF. In DNA form, the CDR3 reads TGTGCCAGTAGTAAAATGGGGCAGATAGATACGCAGTATTTT.

This clone was seen a handful of times. V and J are TRBV30 and TRBJ1-2, with a tentative D call TRBD1 (5 bases). CDR3 length: 12 amino acids. Germline V lookup: CDR1 GTSNPN, CDR2 SVGIG (reference sequence). This CDR3 is CAGTGPSYGYTF. The CDR3 region has the DNA TGTGCTGGAACGGGGCCAAGCTATGGCTACACCTTC.

The J gene is TRBJ1-2, the V gene TRBV9; D may be TRBD1 (5 bases). Trimming removed 4 bases at V and 1 base at J, with 14 bases between. CDR3 length: 15 amino acids. Germline values: CDR1 SGDLS, CDR2 YYNGEE. This chain's CDR3 is CASSPTDRFNYGYTF. The CDR3 DNA reads TGTGCCAGCAGCCCCACTGACAGATTTAACTATGGCTACACCTTC.

The genes are TRBV6-1 and TRBJ1-1; D gene unclear. CDR3 length equals 13 residues. In germline, CDR1 is MNHNS, CDR2 SASEGT. V lost 7 bases and J lost 1, with 10 bases in between. CDR3 residues: CASIFQRNTEAFF. CDR3 DNA: TGTGCCAGCATTTTTCAGCGGAACACTGAAGCTTTCTTT.

CDR3 in amino acids: CASSGNSRETQYF. As DNA, the CDR3 is TGTGCCAGCAGCGGAAACTCCAGAGAGACCCAGTACTTC. V and J are TRBV7-2 and TRBJ2-5; D gene ambiguous. This CDR3 is built from 13 residues. Trimming shortened V by 5 bases and J by 4 bases, and 11 bases separated the two germline ends. Germline V gene sequence: CDR1 SGHTA, CDR2 FQGNSA.

The gene calls are TRBV27 and TRBJ1-4; unclear D gene. V was shortened by 1 base and J by 5 bases, with 8 bases between the two germline ends. Germline-derived CDR1 and CDR2 are MNHEY and SMNVEV (reference sequence). The CDR3 runs 14 residues. The chain's CDR3 is CASSLYLGNEKLFF. The CDR3 DNA sequence: TGTGCCAGCAGTTTATATTTAGGGAATGAAAAACTGTTTTTT.

The sample holds a few counts of this clone. The chain recombines TRBV2 with TRBJ1-2, with TRBD1 matching 9 bases. The trim removed 7 bases at V and 3 bases at J, leaving 3 bases unmatched. Germline V gene sequence: CDR1 SNHLY, CDR2 FYNNEI. This CDR3 has 13 residues. CDR3 nucleotide sequence: TGTGCCAGCAATGGGGACAGGGACTATGGCTACACCTTC. This translates into CASNGDRDYGYTF.

The chain couples TRBV19 to TRBJ2-5; TRBD2 agrees at 11 bases. Germline V gene sequence: CDR1 LNHDA, CDR2 SQIVND (reference sequence). The V segment lost 8 bases and the J segment 1 base; nucleotides outside the gene matches: 3. The CDR3 is 14 amino acids. Written as DNA, the CDR3 is TGTGCCAGTGCTGGGACTAGCGGCCAAGAGACCCAGTACTTC. Protein: CASAGTSGQETQYF.

The rearrangement uses TRBV6-1 and TRBJ1-1; 7 nucleotides match TRBD1. Losses at the gene ends were 4 bases for V and 1 base for J; bases not matched to a gene: 9. Germline CDR1 reads MNHNS; CDR2 reads SASEGT. There are 16 residues in the CDR3. The CDR3 is CASSVTGELWNTEAFF. The CDR3 DNA is TGTGCCAGCAGTGTTACAGGGGAGTTGTGGAACACTGAAGCTTTCTTT.

The chain uses TRBV5-6 and TRBJ1-1; 7 nucleotides match TRBD1. Germline CDR1 and CDR2: SGHDT and YYEEEE. Trimming removed 0 bases from V and 1 base from J; junction bases left unmatched: 6. This CDR3 has 16 amino acids. The CDR3: CASSLGGEGANTEAFF. The DNA of the CDR3 is TGTGCCAGCAGCTTGGGGGGGGAGGGGGCGAACACTGAAGCTTTCTTT.

This clone occurred a few times. This rearrangement joins TRBV5-4 to TRBJ2-1; unclear D gene. With 2 bases removed from V and 6 bases from J, the gap between germline ends came to 12 bases. Germline values: CDR1 SGHNT, CDR2 YYREEE (reference sequence). The CDR3 runs to 14 residues. CDR3 protein: CASSFNHKVNEQFF. CDR3 nucleotides: TGTGCCAGCAGCTTTAACCACAAGGTCAATGAGCAGTTCTTC.

The chain uses TRBV6-5 and TRBJ1-3; weak D call: TRBD1 (5 bases). This CDR3 has 15 amino acids. The V gene lost 5 bases and the J gene lost 2 bases, with 13 bases spanning the gap. In germline, CDR1 is MNHEY, CDR2 SVGAGI. The CDR3 DNA is TGTGCCAGCAGTCAGGGTAAATGGGCTGGAAACACCATATATTTT. This encodes CASSQGKWAGNTIYF.

This chain uses TRBV29-1 with TRBJ2-7; 7 bases are a match to TRBD1. CDR3 length: 12 residues. J was trimmed by 5 bases and V by 7 bases; bases with no gene match: 8. Germline V gene data show CDR1 as SQVTM and CDR2 as ANQGSEA. The CDR3 sequence: CSAHYTGDEQYF. The CDR3 DNA reads as TGCAGCGCACATTACACAGGGGACGAGCAGTACTTC.

This clone occurred a few times. CDR3 residues: CASSQDSGHSYTF. As DNA, the CDR3 is TGCGCCAGCAGCCAAGACTCGGGACACAGCTACACCTTC. The genes are TRBV4-1 and TRBJ1-2; TRBD1 might be the D (6 bases). Trimming left V 0 bases short and J 9 bases short, with 11 bases between. The CDR3 sequence is 13 residues long. From germline, CDR1 is MGHRA and CDR2 YSYEKL.

The chain is built from TRBV28 and TRBJ1-2; no clear D gene. CDR1 and CDR2 (germline): MDHEN, SYDVKM. Trimming took 5 bases from V and 8 from J, leaving 9 bases between them. This CDR3 region has 11 residues. This CDR3 reads CASSTTGGYTF. The CDR3 region has the DNA TGTGCCAGCAGTACGACTGGGGGCTACACCTTC.

The gene calls are TRBV6-5 and TRBJ2-1, with D perhaps TRBD2 (5 bases). Trimming pared 8 bases from V and 7 bases from J, leaving 9 bases between. The CDR3 loop spans 11 amino acids. Germline lookup yields CDR1 MNHEY and CDR2 SVGAGI. The CDR3 spells CASGKRNEQFF. The CDR3, as DNA: TGTGCCAGCGGAAAGCGGAATGAGCAGTTCTTC.

This clone was observed a few times. The chain uses TRBV7-2 and TRBJ1-2, with D possibly TRBD1 on 5 matching bases. Germline loops: CDR1 SGHTA, CDR2 FQGNSA. V dropped 4 bases and J dropped 3 bases, with 15 bases sitting between them. This CDR3 is 15 amino acids long. The CDR3 reads CASSSTGLSDYGYTF. The CDR3, as DNA: TGTGCCAGCAGCTCAACAGGACTTAGTGACTATGGCTACACCTTC.

V is TRBV27 and J is TRBJ1-1, with a possible D match to TRBD1 (5 bases). V gave up 2 bases and J gave up 4 bases, with 14 bases separating them. Looked up from germline, CDR1 is MNHEY and CDR2 is SMNVEV (reference sequence). The CDR3 has 15 residues. This chain's CDR3 is CASSLGGPGGTEAFF. In DNA form, the CDR3 reads TGTGCCAGCAGTTTAGGGGGACCCGGTGGCACTGAAGCTTTCTTT.